What follows are 8 T cell receptor beta chains derived from one specimen sequenced in a study of blood T cell repertoires in COVID-19. Produced via immunoSEQ multiplex PCR; TCRdb's table is partial and in-frame only. The repertoire includes around 260,000 clones, approximately 85% of them detected once, and 3.5% to 5.5% sits in the top ten. Specimen: PBMCs or T cells enriched from blood (not recorded which). All receptors derive from a young woman who had recovered from COVID-19.

This chain uses TRBV27 with TRBJ2-2; a weak D match, TRBD2 (6 bases). In germline, CDR1 is MNHEY, CDR2 SMNVEV (reference sequence). Trimming cost V 3 bases and J 4 bases, with 21 bases left between them. This CDR3 comprises 18 residues. As DNA, the CDR3 is TGTGCCAGCAGTTTTTTCGAGGGCCCGGGGGTGCCCACCGGGGAGCTGTTTTTT. Its protein product is CASSFFEGPGVPTGELFF.

The genes are TRBV2 and TRBJ1-6, with 7 bases matching TRBD1. Trimming took 5 bases from V and 15 from J; bases not matched to a gene: 13. In germline, CDR1 is SNHLY, CDR2 FYNNEI. The CDR3 is 14 residues long. The CDR3 loop is CASSRLTGPVILHF. In DNA form, the CDR3 reads TGTGCCAGCAGTCGCTTGACAGGGCCAGTCATCCTCCACTTT.

This clone was detected a few times. The genes are TRBV4-1 and TRBJ1-2; D possibly corresponds to TRBD1 (5 bases). The CDR3 extends over 13 amino acids. Germline V gene sequence: CDR1 MGHRA, CDR2 YSYEKL. The V end lost 0 bases, the J end lost 7 bases, and 9 bases lay between the germline ends. The DNA of the CDR3 is TGCGCCAGCAGCCAAGAGGGGCACCTTGGCTACACCTTC. Its translation: CASSQEGHLGYTF.

Only a few counts were recorded for this clone. The chain has TRBV25-1 and TRBJ2-7; maybe TRBD2 (5 bases). Trimming stripped 6 bases from V and 4 bases from J, with 7 bases between. Germline V lookup: CDR1 MGHDK, CDR2 SYGVNS. The CDR3 consists of 11 residues. CDR3 loop: CASRSGYEQYF. The CDR3 DNA follows: TGTGCCAGCAGATCGGGGTACGAGCAGTACTTC.

This clone was seen more than once but under ten times. The V call is TRBV25-1, the J call TRBJ1-3; D ambiguous. The CDR3 contains 16 residues. CDR1 and CDR2 from the germline V gene are MGHDK and SYGVNS. Trimming took 2 bases from V and 0 from J, leaving 11 bases between them. CDR3 nucleotides: TGTGCCAGCAGTGAAAACGGGTTCGTCTCTGGAAACACCATATATTTT. Its translation is CASSENGFVSGNTIYF.

The chain is built from TRBV18 and TRBJ1-2; 10 bases match TRBD1. The V gene end was trimmed by 0 bases and the J gene end by 7 bases; junction bases not matched to a gene: 8. CDR1 and CDR2 from the germline V gene are KGHSH and LQKENI. The CDR3 contains 16 residues. The CDR3 region has the DNA TGTGCCAGCTCACCACCGGGGGACAGGGGATTGAGTGGCTACACCTTC. It specifies CASSPPGDRGLSGYTF.

This rearrangement joins TRBV19 to TRBJ2-6, with 8 bases that match TRBD1. This CDR3 contains 17 residues. Trimming removed 5 bases from V and 2 bases from J; junction bases left unmatched: 8. Germline V gene sequence: CDR1 LNHDA, CDR2 SQIVND (reference sequence). The CDR3 reads CASSYRTGRTGANVLTF. The CDR3 nucleotides read TGTGCCAGTAGTTACCGGACAGGGAGAACTGGGGCCAACGTCCTGACTTTC.

The chain is built from TRBV30 and TRBJ1-2; D might be TRBD1 (6 bases). The germline V and J ends were trimmed by 8 bases and 8 bases, with 18 bases remaining between them. This CDR3 has 12 residues. Germline V lookup: CDR1 GTSNPN, CDR2 SVGIG (reference sequence). The CDR3 DNA is TGTGCCCGACAATGGGGGCCGGGCGGCTACACCTTC. This encodes CARQWGPGGYTF.